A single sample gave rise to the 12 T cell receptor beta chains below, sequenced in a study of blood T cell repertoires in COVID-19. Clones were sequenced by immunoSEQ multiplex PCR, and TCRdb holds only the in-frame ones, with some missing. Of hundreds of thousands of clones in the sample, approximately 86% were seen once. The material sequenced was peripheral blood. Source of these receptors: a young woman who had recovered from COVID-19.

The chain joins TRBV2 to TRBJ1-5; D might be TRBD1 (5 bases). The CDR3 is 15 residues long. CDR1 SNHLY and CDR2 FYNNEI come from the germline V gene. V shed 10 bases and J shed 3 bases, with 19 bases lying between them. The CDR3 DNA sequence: TGTGCCACTCGAAGATCCGCAGGGTCCAATCAGCCCCAGCATTTT. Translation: CATRRSAGSNQPQHF.

DNA of the CDR3: TGTGCCAGCACCCCTTTAGGGGTCCAAACCGGGGAGCTGTTTTTT. Translated, it gives CASTPLGVQTGELFF. The chain has TRBV18 and TRBJ2-2; weak D call: TRBD1 (5 bases). The CDR3 contains 15 residues. V lost 8 bases and J lost 5, with 18 bases in between. The germline V gene has CDR1 KGHSH and CDR2 LQKENI. Full variable domain (missing parts from reference TRBV18 and TRBJ2-2): NAGVMQNPRHLVRRRGQEARLRCSPMKGHSHVYWYRQLPEEGLKFMVYLQKENIIDESGMPKERFSAEFPKEGPSILRIQQVVRGDSAAYFCASTPLGVQTGELFFGEGSRLTVL.

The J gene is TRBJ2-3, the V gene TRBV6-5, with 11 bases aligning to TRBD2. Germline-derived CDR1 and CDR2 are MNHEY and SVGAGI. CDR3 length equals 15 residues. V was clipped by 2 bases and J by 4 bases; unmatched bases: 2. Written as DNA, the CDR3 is TGTGCCAGCAGTTACGTAGCGGGAGGGCCAGATACGCAGTATTTT. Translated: CASSYVAGGPDTQYF.

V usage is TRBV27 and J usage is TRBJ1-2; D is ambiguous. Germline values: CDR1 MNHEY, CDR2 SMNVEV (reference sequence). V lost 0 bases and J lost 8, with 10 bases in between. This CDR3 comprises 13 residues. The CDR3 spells CASSLSGFWGYTF. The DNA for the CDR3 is TGTGCCAGCAGTTTATCCGGGTTTTGGGGCTACACCTTC.

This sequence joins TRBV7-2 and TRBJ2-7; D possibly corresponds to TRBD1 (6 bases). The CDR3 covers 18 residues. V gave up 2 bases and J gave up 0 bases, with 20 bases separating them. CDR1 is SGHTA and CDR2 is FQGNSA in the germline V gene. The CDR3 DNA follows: TGTGCCAGCAGCTTACCCGAGGCCGGACAGATCAGCTCCTACGAGCAGTACTTC. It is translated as CASSLPEAGQISSYEQYF.

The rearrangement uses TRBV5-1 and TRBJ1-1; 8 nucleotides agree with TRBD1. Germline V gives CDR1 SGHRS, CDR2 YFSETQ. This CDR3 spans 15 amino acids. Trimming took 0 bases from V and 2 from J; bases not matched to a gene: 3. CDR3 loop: CASSLVAGGNTEAFF. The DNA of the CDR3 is TGCGCCAGCAGCTTGGTGGCAGGGGGCAACACTGAAGCTTTCTTT. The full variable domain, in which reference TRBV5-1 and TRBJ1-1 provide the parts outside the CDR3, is KAGVTQTPRYLIKTRGQQVTLSCSPISGHRSVSWYQQTPGQGLQFLFEYFSETQRNKGNFPGRFSGRQFSNSRSEMNVSTLELGDSALYLCASSLVAGGNTEAFFGQGTRLTVV.

The CDR3 reads CASSREGYTF. CDR3 in DNA: TGTGCCAGCAGCCGGGAAGGCTACACCTTC. The chain uses TRBV2 and TRBJ1-2; D is unresolved. Germline loops: CDR1 SNHLY, CDR2 FYNNEI. The CDR3 totals 10 residues. V dropped 6 bases and J dropped 8 bases, with 7 bases sitting between them.

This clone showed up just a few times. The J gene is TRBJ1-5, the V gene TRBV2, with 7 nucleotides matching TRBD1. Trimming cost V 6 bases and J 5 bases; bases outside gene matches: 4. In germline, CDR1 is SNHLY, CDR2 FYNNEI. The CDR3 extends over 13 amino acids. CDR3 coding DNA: TGTGCCAGCAGATCAGACAGGGATCAGCCCCAGCATTTT. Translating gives CASRSDRDQPQHF. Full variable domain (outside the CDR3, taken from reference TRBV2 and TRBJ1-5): EPEVTQTPSHQVTQMGQEVILRCVPISNHLYFYWYRQILGQKVEFLVSFYNNEISEKSEIFDDQFSVERPDGSNFTLKIRSTKLEDSAMYFCASRSDRDQPQHFGDGTRLSIL.

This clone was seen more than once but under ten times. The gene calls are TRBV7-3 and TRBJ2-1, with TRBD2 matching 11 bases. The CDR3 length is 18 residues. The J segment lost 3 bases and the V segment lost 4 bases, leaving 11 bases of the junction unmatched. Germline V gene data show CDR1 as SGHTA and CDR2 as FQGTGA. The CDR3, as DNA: TGTGCCAGCAGCTCGACACTAGCGGGGGAGAAAAACTACAATGAGCAGTTCTTC. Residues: CASSSTLAGEKNYNEQFF.

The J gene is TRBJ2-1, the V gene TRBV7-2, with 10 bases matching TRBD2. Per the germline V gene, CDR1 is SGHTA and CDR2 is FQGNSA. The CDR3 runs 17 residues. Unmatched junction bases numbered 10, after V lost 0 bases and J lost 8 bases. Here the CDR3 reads CASSLATTSGKVDEQFF. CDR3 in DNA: TGTGCCAGCAGCTTAGCCACCACTAGCGGGAAGGTCGATGAGCAGTTCTTC.

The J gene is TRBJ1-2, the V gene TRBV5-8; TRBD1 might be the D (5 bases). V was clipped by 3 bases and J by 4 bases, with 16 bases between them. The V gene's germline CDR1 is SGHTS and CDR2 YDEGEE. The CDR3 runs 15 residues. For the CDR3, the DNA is TGTGCCAGCAGCTCCGGGTTAGACAGCTTCTATGGCTACACCTTC. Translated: CASSSGLDSFYGYTF.

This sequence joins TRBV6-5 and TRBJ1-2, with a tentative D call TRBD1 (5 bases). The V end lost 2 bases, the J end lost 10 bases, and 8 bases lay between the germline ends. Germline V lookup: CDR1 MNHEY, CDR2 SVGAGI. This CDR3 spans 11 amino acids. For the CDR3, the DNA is TGTGCCAGCAGTTACAAGGGGAACTACACCTTC. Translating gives CASSYKGNYTF.